The 12 T cell receptor beta chains below all came from one sample that was sequenced in a study of human T cells and chemical hapten exposure. Documented time point: pre-sensitization, week 0. Indicated treatment: therapeutic diphenylcyclopropenone sensitization with weekly scalp DPC. Each CDR3 protein is one row after TCRdb ran MiXCR on the RACE reads. The sample shows fewer than 350,000 distinct CDR3 sequences, approximately 7.5% of them seen only once. The sequences come from whole blood, collected in connection with sensitization to the hapten diphenylcyclopropenone (DPC). The receptors were sampled from a man younger than 35 with alopecia areata. Some clones in this sample may be carry-over from other donors' samples.

The CDR3 DNA follows: TGTGCCAGCAGTTTACAGGGGGCAAGTGAAAAACTGTTTTTT. It is translated as CASSLQGASEKLFF. V and J are TRBV28 and TRBJ1-4, with 8 bases that match TRBD1. With V trimmed by 2 bases and J by 7 bases, 3 bases remained unmatched. CDR3 length: 14 residues. Germline CDR1 reads MDHEN; CDR2 reads SYDVKM.

This clonotype showed up many times. V usage is TRBV14 and J usage is TRBJ1-2, with D unresolved. This CDR3 comprises 12 residues. Between the trimmed V and J ends, which lost 2 bases and 9 bases, there was a span of 10 bases. The V gene's germline CDR1 is SGHDN and CDR2 FVKESK. CDR3 amino acids: CASSQIKRSYTF. Here the CDR3 DNA reads TGTGCCAGCAGCCAAATCAAACGGAGCTACACCTTC.

This clonotype was recorded at least ten times. The V call is TRBV25-1, the J call TRBJ1-3; D might be TRBD1 (5 bases). The germline V gene encodes CDR1 MGHDK and CDR2 SYGVNS. The CDR3 length is 18 residues. V was clipped by 6 bases and J by 1 base, with 22 bases between them. The CDR3 nucleotides are TGTGCCAGCAGACGAGGTACGGGGCCCATAGGGTCTGGAAACACCATATATTTT. This sequence encodes CASRRGTGPIGSGNTIYF.

This clonotype was recorded many times. The V and J genes are TRBV2 and TRBJ2-7, with a weak D call TRBD1 (5 bases). V gave up 7 bases and J gave up 0 bases, with 10 bases separating them. CDR3 length equals 13 residues. Germline values: CDR1 SNHLY, CDR2 FYNNEI. This chain's CDR3 is CASTSRASYEQYF. In nucleotides, the CDR3 is TGTGCCAGCACGAGCAGGGCCTCCTACGAGCAGTACTTC.

This clonotype was counted between two and nine times. The chain links TRBV27 to TRBJ1-6; D is perhaps TRBD1 (5 bases). V lost 2 bases, J lost 10 bases, and 12 bases lay in between. CDR1 MNHEY and CDR2 SMNVEV come from the germline V gene (reference sequence). This CDR3 has 14 amino acids. CDR3 sequence (DNA): TGTGCCAGCAGTTTAGTGGGGGTGCGATCACCCCTCCACTTT. Translated: CASSLVGVRSPLHF.

The chain recombines TRBV7-9 with TRBJ1-2; 8 bases line up with TRBD1. Germline V gene lookup returns CDR1 SEHNR and CDR2 FQNEAQ (reference sequence). The CDR3 sequence is 16 residues long. J was trimmed by 0 bases and V by 5 bases; bases with no gene match: 8. CDR3 nucleotide sequence: TGTGCCAGCAGCCCCCCAGGGGGCCCTCCTAACTATGGCTACACCTTC. Protein product: CASSPPGGPPNYGYTF.

In the case of this clonotype: With a much larger clone just one base away, this may be a read error. This CDR3 is missing its conserved last phenylalanine or tryptophan, likely due to a read error. The rearrangement links TRBV27 to TRBJ2-2, with 7 positions matching TRBD1. This CDR3 has 16 amino acids. Trimming at V came to 6 bases and at J to 2 bases, leaving 9 bases not matched to a gene. Germline CDR1 and CDR2: MNHEY and SMNVEV (reference sequence). The CDR3 loop reads CASSLRQGVNTGELFL. The CDR3 DNA reads TGTGCCAGCAGCCTACGACAGGGTGTTAACACCGGGGAGCTGTTTCTT.

This clonotype was counted at least ten times. The V call is TRBV20-1, the J call TRBJ1-5; D ambiguous. The germline V gene encodes CDR1 DFQATT and CDR2 SNEGSKA (reference sequence). The CDR3 length is 14 residues. V lost 3 bases and J 3 bases, leaving 12 bases between the germline ends. In DNA form, the CDR3 reads TGCAGTGCTAGGGCCCCAGGTGACAATCAGCCCCAGCATTTT. It codes for CSARAPGDNQPQHF.

This clonotype was seen ten or more times. The rearrangement joins TRBV6-5 to TRBJ1-6; 8 bases map to TRBD1. The CDR3 runs to 17 residues. Trimming cost V 7 bases and J 6 bases; bases outside gene matches: 14. In germline, CDR1 is MNHEY, CDR2 SVGAGI. CDR3 sequence: CASTNPDRALLNSPLHF. The CDR3 DNA is TGTGCCAGCACCAACCCGGACAGGGCCCTTCTTAATTCACCCCTCCACTTT.

This chain joins TRBV3-1 and TRBJ2-5; TRBD1 or TRBD2 may be the D gene (5 bases each). The CDR3 is 13 amino acids. The germline CDR1 and CDR2 sequences are LGHDT and YNNKEL (reference sequence). The V end lost 2 bases, the J end lost 9 bases, and 13 bases lay between the germline ends. The chain's CDR3 is CASSQWDRGAQYF. The CDR3 region has the DNA TGTGCCAGCAGCCAATGGGACCGAGGGGCCCAGTACTTC.

This clonotype was detected only a few times. The chain recombines TRBV12-3 or TRBV12-4 with TRBJ1-1; D may be TRBD1 (5 bases). V dropped 6 bases and J dropped 7 bases, with 18 bases sitting between them. This CDR3 contains 14 residues. The CDR3 loop reads CASSHRLGQVEAFF. The CDR3 coding sequence is TGTGCCAGCAGCCACCGCCTGGGGCAGGTTGAAGCTTTCTTT.

The chain is built from TRBV6-5 and TRBJ2-1, with D perhaps given as TRBD1 or TRBD2 (6 bases each). V gave up 5 bases and J gave up 0 bases, with 20 bases separating them. Germline V gene lookup returns CDR1 MNHEY and CDR2 SVGAGI. This CDR3 is built from 18 residues. The CDR3 nucleotides read TGTGCCAGCAGTCAACAGGCCGAGGGGGGCCACTCCTACAATGAGCAGTTCTTC. Encoded protein: CASSQQAEGGHSYNEQFF.